This T cell receptor beta chain derives from a study of T cell clonality in common variable immunodeficiency (dated by TCRdb to between 2014 and 2017). This clone was recorded at least ten times. The specificity of this receptor is unknown. The read gets to within 3 residues of the CDR3 end, and the germline J gene fills in the rest. Beyond this particular receptor, the publication reports: Differences among patients in the CVID cohort limited the correlations between repertoire features and clinical complications. Compared with healthy controls, CVID subjects showed increased TCRbeta clonality (t-test p = 0.018), a feature most characteristic of about a third of subjects. CVID TCRbeta sequences reportedly showed fewer deletions and N-nucleotide insertions and lacked highly modified clones with 13 or more V deletions. According to the authors, figuring out what caused the increased clonality in CVID would require sequencing the repertoires of T cell subpopulations. CVID subjects shared fewer TCRbeta clones with each other than healthy controls did (p < 0.0001). Even though DNA input was equal, the average per sample came to about 81,820 unique sequences for controls compared with approximately 30,000 for CVID samples.

Diagnosis of CVID followed standard criteria, namely serum IgG, IgA and/or IgM below the normal range together with specific antibody deficiency. A total of 44 subjects (roughly 15 female and 30 or so male; age range roughly 8 to 65 years, mean age around 37) were included in the CVID group. Most of the CVID patients and most of the healthy controls were of Caucasian heritage. At the time of study participation, every CVID subject had been on replacement immunoglobulin therapy for one year or longer. No CVID subject was ill or taking immunomodulatory or immunosuppressive medication when blood was collected. From each donor, about 5 to 8.5 ml of heparinized peripheral whole blood was collected. Genomic DNA from adults with common variable immune deficiency (CVID) and from healthy adult controls was the source for sequencing TCRbeta CDR3 repertoires. Diluted blood was subjected to density centrifugation over Hypaque 1077 or Ficoll-Paque for isolation of peripheral blood mononuclear cells. Genomic DNA was obtained from unsorted mononuclear cells using either Qiagen column purification or a centrifugation-based method.

Equivalent amounts of genomic DNA from CVID and control samples were used as sequencing input. For every sample, a 60 bp segment covering the rearranged TCRbeta CDR3 region was amplified and then sequenced. The immunoSEQ assay, a bias-corrected multiplex PCR combined with high-throughput sequencing, was used for TCRbeta amplification. In the original analysis: Each unique nucleotide sequence was treated as a clone and annotated with V, D and J genes, copy number and frequency. Sequences were labeled productive if in frame, and non-productive if out of frame or containing stop codons. Clonality was calculated from Shannon's entropy as previously described. Mean CDR3 Kyte-Doolittle hydropathy was derived from the predicted amino acid sequences of productive clones. The R hclust function was used to hierarchically cluster scaled V gene usage with Manhattan distance and complete linkage. Sharing of clones by CDR3 amino acid sequence was evaluated by resampling 12 repertoires per group over 100 rounds. The repertoires were screened for around 70 published EBV-specific TCRbeta sequences and 200 to 250 published CMV-specific TCRbeta sequences. Analysis left out a couple of CVID samples that produced under 10,000 sequences, so 45 or so CVID repertoires remained. In its TCRdb copy, this immuneACCESS table keeps in-frame sequences only and misses some clones. Where compared with another copy, unresolved V genes explain less than half of these, and the others have no known cause. V and J calls plus clone size are reproduced from that table; the DNA served to infer D and trimming. The sample records just under 20,000 clones, none occurring a single time. The ten largest account for 2.5% of the sample.

Via the germline V gene (reference sequence), CDR1 is LNHNV and CDR2 YYDKDF. Compared with germline, V lacks 1 base and J lacks 4 bases; bases without a gene match: 5. CDR3 length: 15 amino acids, cysteine to phenylalanine. The DNA has 36 bases, all within the CDR3, and is read from base 1. The chain is encoded by TRBV15 joined to TRBJ2-7, with 9 central nucleotides matching TRBD1. The sequence was obtained from a human donor with common variable immunodeficiency. Sequencing was done on a sample of peripheral blood mononuclear cells. The sequenced CDR3 bases are TGTGCCACCAGCAGAGGGACAGGGGAGGTTTACGAG. Its coded protein is CATSRGTGEVYE. In full, the CDR3 is CATSRGTGEVYEQYF. The full variable domain, completed from the reference TRBV15 and TRBJ2-7 proteins outside the CDR3, reads DAMVIQNPRYQVTQFGKPVTLSCSQTLNHNVMYWYQQKSSQAPKLLFHYYDKDFNNEADTPDNFQSRRPNTSFCFLDIRSPGLGDTAMYLCATSRGTGEVYEQYFGPGTRLTVT.